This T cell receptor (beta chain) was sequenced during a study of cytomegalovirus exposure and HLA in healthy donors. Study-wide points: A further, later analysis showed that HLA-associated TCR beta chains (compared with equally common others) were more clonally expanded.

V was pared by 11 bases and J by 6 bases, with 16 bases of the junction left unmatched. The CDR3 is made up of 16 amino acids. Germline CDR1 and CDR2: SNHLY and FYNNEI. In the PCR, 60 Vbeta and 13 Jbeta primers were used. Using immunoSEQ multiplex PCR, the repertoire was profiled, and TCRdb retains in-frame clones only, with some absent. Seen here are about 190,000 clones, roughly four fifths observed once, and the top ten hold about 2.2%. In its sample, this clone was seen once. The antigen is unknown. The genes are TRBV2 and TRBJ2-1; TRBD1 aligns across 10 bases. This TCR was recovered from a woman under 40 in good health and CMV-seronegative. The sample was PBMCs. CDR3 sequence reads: CAGSTYRDRGGNEQFF. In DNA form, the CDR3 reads TGTGCCGGCTCCACGTACCGGGACAGGGGAGGCAATGAGCAGTTCTTC. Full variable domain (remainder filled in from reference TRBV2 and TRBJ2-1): EPEVTQTPSHQVTQMGQEVILRCVPISNHLYFYWYRQILGQKVEFLVSFYNNEISEKSEIFDDQFSVERPDGSNFTLKIRSTKLEDSAMYFCAGSTYRDRGGNEQFFGPGTRLTVL.